The 2 T cell receptor beta chains reported below all come from one sample, sequenced in a study of cytomegalovirus exposure and HLA in healthy donors. Primers included in the PCR were 60 Vbeta and 13 Jbeta primers. The protocol was immunoSEQ multiplex PCR, while the TCRdb copy is restricted to in-frame clones and leaves out a portion. The sample shows tens of thousands of clones, 83% of them seen only once. The sequencing sample was made of PBMCs. The receptors were sampled from a man aged 25-45 years in good health and CMV-seronegative.

This sequence joins TRBV7-9 and TRBJ1-2, with D possibly being TRBD1 (6 bases). CDR1 and CDR2 from the germline V gene are SEHNR and FQNEAQ (reference sequence). This CDR3 spans 13 amino acids. The V end was cut by 1 base, the J end by 4 bases, with 7 bases between. In nucleotides, the CDR3 is TGTGCCAGCAGCTTAGAACAGGGCTATGGCTACACCTTC. Amino acid sequence: CASSLEQGYGYTF.

In its sample, this clone was seen once. Other DNA sequences in the sample encode the same CDR3. This chain links TRBV6-6 with TRBJ1-5; 9 nucleotides line up with TRBD1. V shed 2 bases and J 7 bases; nucleotides not matched to a gene: 6. Per the germline V gene, CDR1 is MNHNY and CDR2 is SVGAGI (reference sequence). The CDR3 consists of 15 residues. The CDR3 here is CASSYTGGVGQPQHF. As DNA, the CDR3 is TGTGCCAGCAGTTACACAGGGGGCGTAGGGCAGCCCCAGCATTTT.